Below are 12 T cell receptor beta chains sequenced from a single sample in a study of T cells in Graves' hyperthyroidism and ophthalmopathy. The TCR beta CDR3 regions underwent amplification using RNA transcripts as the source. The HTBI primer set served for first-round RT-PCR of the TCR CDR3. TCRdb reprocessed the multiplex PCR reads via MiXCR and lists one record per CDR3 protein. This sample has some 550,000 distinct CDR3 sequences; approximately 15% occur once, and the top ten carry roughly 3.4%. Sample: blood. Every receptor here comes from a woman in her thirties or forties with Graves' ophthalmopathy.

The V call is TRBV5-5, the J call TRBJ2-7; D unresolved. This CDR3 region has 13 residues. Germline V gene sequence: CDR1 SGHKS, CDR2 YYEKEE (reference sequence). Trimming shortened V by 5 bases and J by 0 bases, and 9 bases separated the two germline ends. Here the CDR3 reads CASSPLRSYEQYF. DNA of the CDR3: TGTGCCAGCAGTCCCCTTCGCTCCTACGAGCAGTACTTC.

CDR3 residues: CASSLEQGSGETQYF. Written as DNA, the CDR3 is TGTGCCAGCAGCTTAGAACAGGGGTCTGGGGAGACCCAGTACTTC. This chain connects TRBV11-2 to TRBJ2-5; 7 nucleotides match TRBD1. Per germline, CDR1 SGHAT and CDR2 FQNNGV. This CDR3 contains 15 residues. V was clipped by 0 bases and J by 5 bases; unmatched bases: 6.

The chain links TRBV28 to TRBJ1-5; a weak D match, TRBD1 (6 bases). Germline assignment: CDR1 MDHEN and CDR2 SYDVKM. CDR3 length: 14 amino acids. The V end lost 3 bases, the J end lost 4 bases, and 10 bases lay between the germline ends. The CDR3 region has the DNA TGTGCCAGCAGTTTGGGGGCCCCAAATCAGCCCCAGCATTTT. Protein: CASSLGAPNQPQHF.

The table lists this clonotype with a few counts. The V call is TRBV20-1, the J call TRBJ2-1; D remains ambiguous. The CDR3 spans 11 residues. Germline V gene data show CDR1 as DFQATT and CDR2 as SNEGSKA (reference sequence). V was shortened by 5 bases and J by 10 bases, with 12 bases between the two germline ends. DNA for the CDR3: TGCAGTGCTCCCCCTGGACGGGAGCAGTTCTTC. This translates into CSAPPGREQFF.

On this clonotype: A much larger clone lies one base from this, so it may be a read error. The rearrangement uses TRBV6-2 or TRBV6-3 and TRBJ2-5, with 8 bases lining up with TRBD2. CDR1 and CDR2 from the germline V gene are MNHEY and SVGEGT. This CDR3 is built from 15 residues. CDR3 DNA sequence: TGTGCCAGCACTTACTCGAAAGCGGGGGTGCAGACCCAGTACTTC. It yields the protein CASTYSKAGVQTQYF.

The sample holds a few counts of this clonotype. The CDR3 DNA reads as TGCGCCAGCAGGGCGGGGGTAACCGAAGAGACCCAGTACTTC. It encodes CASRAGVTEETQYF. The J gene is TRBJ2-5, the V gene TRBV4-1; TRBD2 agrees at 7 bases. With 6 bases clipped from V and 3 bases from J, the junction kept 7 bases outside the gene matches. Germline CDR1 reads MGHRA; CDR2 reads YSYEKL. The CDR3 contains 14 residues.

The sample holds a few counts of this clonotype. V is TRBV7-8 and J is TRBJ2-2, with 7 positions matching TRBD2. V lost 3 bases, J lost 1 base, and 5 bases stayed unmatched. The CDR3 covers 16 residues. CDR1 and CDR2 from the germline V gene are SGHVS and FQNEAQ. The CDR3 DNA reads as TGTGCCAGCAGCTTTAGGAGCGGGATGAACACCGGGGAGCTGTTTTTT. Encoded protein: CASSFRSGMNTGELFF.

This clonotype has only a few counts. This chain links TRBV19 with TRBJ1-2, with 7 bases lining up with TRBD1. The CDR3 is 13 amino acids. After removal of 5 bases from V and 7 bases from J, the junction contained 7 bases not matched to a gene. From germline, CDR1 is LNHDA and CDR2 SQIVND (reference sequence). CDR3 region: CASSARQGRGYTF. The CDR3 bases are TGTGCCAGTAGTGCCCGACAGGGTCGTGGCTACACCTTC.

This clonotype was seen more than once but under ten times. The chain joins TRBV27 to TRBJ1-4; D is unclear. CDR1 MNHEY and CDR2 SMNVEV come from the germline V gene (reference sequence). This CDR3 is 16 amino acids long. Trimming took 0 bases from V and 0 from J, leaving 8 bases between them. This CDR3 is CASSLSPGATNEKLFF. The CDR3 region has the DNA TGTGCCAGCAGTTTATCACCAGGAGCAACTAATGAAAAACTGTTTTTT.

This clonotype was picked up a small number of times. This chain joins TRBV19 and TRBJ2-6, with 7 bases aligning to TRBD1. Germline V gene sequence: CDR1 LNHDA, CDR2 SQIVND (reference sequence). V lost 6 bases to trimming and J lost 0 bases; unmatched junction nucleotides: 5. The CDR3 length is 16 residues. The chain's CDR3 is CASRVTGHSGANVLTF. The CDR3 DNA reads TGTGCCAGTAGGGTGACAGGGCACTCTGGGGCCAACGTCCTGACTTTC.

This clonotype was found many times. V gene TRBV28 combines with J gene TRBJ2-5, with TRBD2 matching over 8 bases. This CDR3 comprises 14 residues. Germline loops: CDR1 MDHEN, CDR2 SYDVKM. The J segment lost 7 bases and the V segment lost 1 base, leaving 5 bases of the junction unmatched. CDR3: CASSLSGAGGTQYF. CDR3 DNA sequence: TGTGCCAGCAGTTTATCAGGGGCGGGGGGGACCCAGTACTTC.

CDR3 region: CASSLETVHTGELFF. The CDR3 nucleotides read TGTGCCAGCAGTTTGGAGACAGTCCATACCGGGGAGCTGTTTTTT. The genes are TRBV12-3 or TRBV12-4 and TRBJ2-2, with D maybe TRBD1 (5 bases). V was trimmed by 3 bases and J by 5 bases, leaving 13 bases between them. This CDR3 spans 15 amino acids.